The entry that follows covers one TCR beta chain sequence. The antigen is undetermined. Clones were read by immunoSEQ multiplex PCR, and TCRdb kept only the in-frame ones, dropping some. The data contain over 850,000 clones, about four fifths of them singletons. CDR1 ENHRY and CDR2 SYGVKD come from the germline V gene. The CDR3 extends over 13 amino acids. V was pared by 7 bases and J by 0 bases, with 6 bases between. The sample is drawn from a study of shared clonotypes between healthy human individuals. General observations from the study: A handful of donors held approximately 4.6% of naive CD4 clonotypes in common.

In the CD4+ fraction, cells were divided into CD45RA+ naive and CD45RA-negative memory subsets. The gene calls are TRBV10-3 and TRBJ2-2; D unclear. The origin of this receptor is a man aged 18-30 years in good health. Some clones in this sample may be carry-over from other donors' samples. Material: memory CD4+ T cells from PBMCs. The subset here: CD45RA-negative fraction. The CDR3, as DNA: TGTGCCATCAAGCCTTCGAACACCGGGGAGCTGTTTTTT. The encoded protein is CAIKPSNTGELFF.